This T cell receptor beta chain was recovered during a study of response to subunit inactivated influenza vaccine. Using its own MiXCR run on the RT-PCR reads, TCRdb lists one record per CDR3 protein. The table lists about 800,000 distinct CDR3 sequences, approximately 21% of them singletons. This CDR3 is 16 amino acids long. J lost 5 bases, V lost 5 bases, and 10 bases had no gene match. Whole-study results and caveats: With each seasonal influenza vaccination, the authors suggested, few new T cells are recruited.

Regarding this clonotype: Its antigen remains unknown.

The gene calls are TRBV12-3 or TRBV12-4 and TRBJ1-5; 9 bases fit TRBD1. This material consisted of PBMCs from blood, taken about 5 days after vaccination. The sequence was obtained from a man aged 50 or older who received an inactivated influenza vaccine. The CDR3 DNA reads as TGTGCCAGCAGTCCTCAGGGACAGGGTTTGCATCAGCCCCAGCATTTT. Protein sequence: CASSPQGQGLHQPQHF.